This T cell receptor beta chain is from a study of cytomegalovirus exposure and HLA in healthy donors. To note about this clone: Its matching antigen is unknown.

This PCR relied on a set of 60 Vbeta primers and 13 Jbeta primers. Some clones are missing from TCRdb's copy, which holds only in-frame ones; the method was immunoSEQ multiplex PCR. The profile shows about 140,000 clones, 75% of them singletons. Overall study findings and caveats: Most subjects had HLA-A and HLA-B alleles reportedly predicted accurately by TCR beta sequences.

Though probably carrying unrecorded immune exposures, donors were nominally healthy at sampling. Sequencing input: PBMCs. This sequence originates from a man younger than 35 in good health and CMV-seropositive.

The CDR3 sequence is CSPHPVRDRDQPQHF. As DNA, the CDR3 is TGCAGCCCGCACCCCGTCCGGGACAGGGATCAGCCCCAGCATTTT. The chain joins TRBV29-1 to TRBJ1-5, with 9 nucleotides matching TRBD1. The CDR3 length is 15 residues. The germline V gene encodes CDR1 SQVTM and CDR2 ANQGSEA. V shed 8 bases, J shed 5 bases, and the junction held 13 bases outside the gene matches.